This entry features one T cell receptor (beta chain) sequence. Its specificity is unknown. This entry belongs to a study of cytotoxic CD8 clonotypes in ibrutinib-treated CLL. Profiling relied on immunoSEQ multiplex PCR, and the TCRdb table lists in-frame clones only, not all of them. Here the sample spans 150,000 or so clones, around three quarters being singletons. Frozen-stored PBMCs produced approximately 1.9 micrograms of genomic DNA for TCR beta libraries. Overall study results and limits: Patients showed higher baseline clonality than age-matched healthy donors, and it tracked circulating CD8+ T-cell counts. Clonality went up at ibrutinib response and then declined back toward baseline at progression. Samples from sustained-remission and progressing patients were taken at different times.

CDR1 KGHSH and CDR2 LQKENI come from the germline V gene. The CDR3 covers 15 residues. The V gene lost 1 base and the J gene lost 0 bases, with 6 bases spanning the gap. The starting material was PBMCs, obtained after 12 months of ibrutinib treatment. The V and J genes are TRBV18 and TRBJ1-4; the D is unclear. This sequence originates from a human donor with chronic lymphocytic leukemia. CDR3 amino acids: CASSPQTATNEKLFF. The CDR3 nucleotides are TGTGCCAGCTCACCACAGACTGCAACTAATGAAAAACTGTTTTTT.